This record looks at one T cell receptor beta chain sequence and its context. Its matching antigen is unknown. The data belong to a study of early T cells in non-severe SARS-CoV-2 infection. Study-level findings and limits: VDJdb matching, biased toward anti-spike CD8 responses, missed private and CD4 specificities.

V lost 7 bases and J 5 bases, leaving 14 bases between the germline ends. Germline V gene sequence: CDR1 MGHDK, CDR2 SYGVNS. The CDR3 has 13 residues. TCRdb ran MiXCR on the 5' RACE reads and lists one entry per CDR3 protein. The table includes some 77,000 distinct CDR3 sequences, around 13% detected once. The specimen was whole blood. The chain is built from TRBV25-1 and TRBJ1-2; D is perhaps TRBD1 (5 bases). This receptor was obtained from an adult who was a healthcare worker with PCR-confirmed SARS-CoV-2 infection or an uninfected control (not recorded which). CDR3 DNA: TGTGCCAGCACTACCGGGACGTCTTATGGCTACACCTTC. Protein: CASTTGTSYGYTF.